Listed below are T cell receptor beta chains from one sample, sequenced in a study of neurological immune-mediated disorders. One entry per CDR3 protein, called by TCRdb with MiXCR from the 5' RACE reads. Of 85,000 to 110,000 distinct CDR3 sequences in the sample, roughly a tenth are singletons; the top ten hold 3.1%. Sequencing was done on a sample of PBMCs. The receptors derive from a female donor with HTLV-1-associated myelopathy (HAM/TSP). Both conserved end residues are part of each CDR3. A D gene is named only where the DNA matches it firmly. Some rows have no size entry. The others give once, few or many, or a class for an expanded clone.

clone_size: NA; d_call: NA; j_call: TRBJ1-1; v_call: TRBV20-1; cdr3_aa: CSARDGGNTEAFF; cdr3_nt: TGCAGTGCTAGAGATGGAGGGAACACTGAAGCTTTCTTT
clone_size: many; d_call: NA; j_call: TRBJ2-7; v_call: TRBV20-1; cdr3_aa: CSLEGPSSSPEQYF; cdr3_nt: TGCAGTCTCGAGGGGCCTTCCTCCTCCCCCGAGCAGTACTTC
clone_size: many; d_call: TRBD1; j_call: TRBJ2-7; v_call: TRBV13; cdr3_aa: CASSTSGTGLLEQYF; cdr3_nt: TGTGCCAGCAGCACATCCGGGACAGGGCTTCTCGAGCAGTACTTC
clone_size: many; d_call: TRBD1; j_call: TRBJ1-6; v_call: TRBV20-1; cdr3_aa: CSARDPGQVLF; cdr3_nt: TGCAGTGCTAGAGATCCCGGACAGGTCCTCTTT
clone_size: many; d_call: TRBD1; j_call: TRBJ2-2; v_call: TRBV15; cdr3_aa: CATSPHRDRGRVTGELFF; cdr3_nt: TGTGCCACCAGCCCCCACCGGGACAGGGGGCGAGTCACCGGGGAGCTGTTTTTT
clone_size: few; d_call: TRBD1; j_call: TRBJ2-5; v_call: TRBV7-6; cdr3_aa: CASSRQGLVETQYF; cdr3_nt: TGTGCCAGCAGCCGACAGGGATTGGTAGAGACCCAGTACTTC
clone_size: many; d_call: NA; j_call: TRBJ2-3; v_call: TRBV5-1; cdr3_aa: CASSFTSGTQYF; cdr3_nt: TGCGCCAGCAGCTTTACAAGCGGTACGCAGTATTTT
clone_size: many; d_call: NA; j_call: TRBJ2-3; v_call: TRBV18; cdr3_aa: CASSPAPNTDTQYF; cdr3_nt: TGTGCCAGCTCACCAGCCCCAAACACAGATACGCAGTATTTT
clone_size: many; d_call: TRBD1; j_call: TRBJ2-7; v_call: TRBV10-3; cdr3_aa: CAISGAGGTPEQYF; cdr3_nt: TGTGCCATCAGCGGAGCAGGGGGTACGCCCGAGCAGTACTTC
clone_size: NA; d_call: NA; j_call: TRBJ2-3; v_call: TRBV6-6; cdr3_aa: CASSESGAGSTDTQYF; cdr3_nt: TGTGCCAGCAGTGAGTCGGGCGCAGGTAGCACAGATACGCAGTATTTT